This passage covers 25 T cell receptor beta chains from one sample sequenced in a study of response to subunit inactivated influenza vaccine. TCRdb reprocessed the RT-PCR reads via MiXCR and lists one record per CDR3 protein. The sample has roughly 780,000 distinct CDR3 sequences, less than 20% seen once. The sample in question was PBMCs from blood, obtained 5 days after vaccination. The receptors were gathered from a man aged 45-65 years who received an inactivated influenza vaccine.

The chain employs TRBV5-1 and TRBJ2-7; TRBD1 might be the D (6 bases). CDR1 is SGHRS, CDR2 YFSETQ, per germline. The CDR3 is 14 residues long. The V and J ends lost 2 bases and 3 bases respectively, with 12 bases between them. CDR3 in DNA: TGCGCCAGCAGCTTTTCAGGACAGAACTACGAGCAGTACTTC. It encodes CASSFSGQNYEQYF.

The rearrangement links TRBV20-1 to TRBJ2-3; TRBD1 might be the D (5 bases). The germline gives CDR1 DFQATT, CDR2 SNEGSKA (reference sequence). The CDR3 is 13 residues long. Trimming stripped 6 bases from V and 0 bases from J, with 10 bases between. The CDR3 region has the DNA TGCAGTGCAAGGGGCTTTAGCACAGATACGCAGTATTTT. This codes for CSARGFSTDTQYF.

This clonotype was observed at least ten times. The V and J genes are TRBV5-1 and TRBJ2-1, with 12 bases aligning to TRBD2. V dropped 4 bases and J dropped 0; count of bases not matched to a gene: 5. This CDR3 has 17 residues. CDR1 and CDR2 (germline): SGHRS, YFSETQ. As DNA, the CDR3 is TGCGCCAGCAGCCCGGGACTAGCGGGCTACTCCTACAATGAGCAGTTCTTC. It codes for CASSPGLAGYSYNEQFF.

This clonotype showed up just a few times. The genes are TRBV20-1 and TRBJ1-5; 7 bases match TRBD1. Germline loops: CDR1 DFQATT, CDR2 SNEGSKA (reference sequence). The CDR3 has 14 residues. Trimming took 6 bases from V and 0 from J; bases not matched to a gene: 5. CDR3 nucleotides: TGCAGTGCCAGCAGGGGGGCTAGCAATCAGCCCCAGCATTTT. This translates into CSASRGASNQPQHF.

J is TRBJ1-1 and V is TRBV12-3 or TRBV12-4; TRBD1 might be the D (5 bases). CDR3 length: 14 residues. Trimming cost V 4 bases and J 3 bases, with 12 bases left between them. The CDR3 bases are TGTGCCAGCAGTTGGGATCACAGGTACACTGAAGCTTTCTTT. As protein: CASSWDHRYTEAFF.

This clonotype was detected a few times. This sequence joins TRBV7-2 and TRBJ2-3; maybe TRBD1 (6 bases). V dropped 3 bases and J dropped 2 bases, with 9 bases sitting between them. Germline CDR1 and CDR2: SGHTA and FQGNSA. This CDR3 region has 14 residues. The CDR3 nucleotides read TGTGCCAGCAGCTTCACAGGGTTCACAGATACGCAGTATTTT. This sequence encodes CASSFTGFTDTQYF. The full variable domain, its missing parts supplied by reference TRBV7-2 and TRBJ2-3, is GAGVSQSPSNKVTEKGKDVELRCDPISGHTALYWYRQSLGQGLEFLIYFQGNSAPDKSGLPSDRFSAERTGGSVSTLTIQRTQQEDSAVYLCASSFTGFTDTQYFGPGTRLTVL.

CDR3 sequence: CASSRTPPRLAGGYAQYF. The DNA of the CDR3 is TGTGCCAGCAGTCGTACCCCCCCCCGACTAGCGGGGGGGTATGCGCAGTATTTT. V is TRBV27 and J is TRBJ2-3; 14 bases map to TRBD2. In germline, CDR1 is MNHEY, CDR2 SMNVEV (reference sequence). The CDR3 contains 18 residues. The J segment lost 10 bases and the V segment lost 5 bases, leaving 17 bases of the junction unmatched.

This clonotype has only one observation. The CDR3 protein is CASRRSGQVVSYGYTF. DNA of the CDR3: TGTGCCAGCAGGCGCTCGGGACAGGTTGTTTCCTATGGCTACACCTTC. The chain is built from TRBV6-2 or TRBV6-3 and TRBJ1-2, with 8 bases aligning to TRBD1. V trimming: 6 bases; J trimming: 4 bases; junction bases outside the gene matches: 13. The germline V gene has CDR1 MNHEY and CDR2 SVGEGT. The CDR3 contains 16 residues.

The chain recombines TRBV7-2 with TRBJ2-3, with 10 bases that match TRBD2. The CDR3 consists of 17 residues. Germline CDR1 reads SGHTA; CDR2 reads FQGNSA. J lost 4 bases, V lost 6 bases, and 13 bases had no gene match. CDR3: CASRTPYDLAGADTQYF. The CDR3 DNA reads as TGTGCCAGCAGAACCCCCTACGACCTAGCGGGGGCAGATACGCAGTATTTT.

This clonotype appeared a few times. This chain links TRBV12-3 or TRBV12-4 with TRBJ2-2; 10 bases map to TRBD2. The CDR3 is 16 residues long. Losses at the gene ends were 5 bases for V and 0 bases for J; bases not matched to a gene: 3. In DNA form, the CDR3 reads TGTGCCAGCAGTCGCCTAGCGGGGGCGAACACCGGGGAGCTGTTTTTT. Its protein is CASSRLAGANTGELFF.

The rearrangement uses TRBV12-3 or TRBV12-4 and TRBJ2-7; 7 nucleotides agree with TRBD1. The ends lost 6 bases at V and 9 bases at J; junction bases unmatched: 11. This CDR3 comprises 13 residues. The CDR3: CASSAQGSGGQYF. CDR3 DNA sequence: TGTGCCAGCAGCGCACAGGGGAGTGGCGGGCAGTACTTC.

A few counts support this clonotype. The J gene is TRBJ2-1, the V gene TRBV3-1; TRBD2 agrees at 7 bases. This CDR3 spans 13 amino acids. With 5 bases clipped from V and 7 bases from J, the junction kept 5 bases outside the gene matches. Looked up from germline, CDR1 is LGHDT and CDR2 is YNNKEL (reference sequence). The CDR3 coding sequence is TGTGCCAGCAGCAGGACTAGATTAAATGAGCAGTTCTTC. Its protein product is CASSRTRLNEQFF.

This sequence joins TRBV6-2 or TRBV6-3 and TRBJ1-1; D possibly corresponds to TRBD1 (5 bases). The germline V gene has CDR1 MNHEY and CDR2 SVGEGT. V was clipped by 0 bases and J by 10 bases, with 12 bases between them. This CDR3 region has 13 residues. This CDR3 is CASSYSDMPGAFF. The CDR3 coding sequence is TGTGCCAGCAGTTACTCGGACATGCCTGGAGCTTTCTTT.

The CDR3 nucleotides read TGCAGTGCTAGAGATCTAGCGGGAAAAGCCTACGAGCAGTACTTC. Protein product: CSARDLAGKAYEQYF. This sequence joins TRBV20-1 and TRBJ2-7; TRBD2 matches at 9 bases. Germline V gene data show CDR1 as DFQATT and CDR2 as SNEGSKA (reference sequence). This CDR3 region has 15 residues. V lost 0 bases and J lost 2; bases outside the gene matches: 5.

The J gene is TRBJ2-7, the V gene TRBV4-3, with D uncertain. V lost 2 bases and J 7 bases, leaving 12 bases between the germline ends. The CDR3 covers 13 residues. The germline CDR1 and CDR2 sequences are LGHNA and YSLEER. CDR3 bases: TGCGCCAGCAGCCAACGCCCCGGATATGAGCAGTACTTC. This gives the protein CASSQRPGYEQYF.

V is TRBV28 and J is TRBJ1-5; D might be TRBD1 (5 bases). Germline V gene sequence: CDR1 MDHEN, CDR2 SYDVKM. V dropped 1 base and J dropped 1 base, with 11 bases sitting between them. The CDR3 length is 16 residues. The CDR3 is CASSLLFGGSNQPQHF. The CDR3 nucleotides are TGTGCCAGCAGTTTATTATTTGGGGGAAGCAATCAGCCCCAGCATTTT.

This clonotype was observed a handful of times. The CDR3 sequence: CSVVRTEAFF. The CDR3 coding sequence is TGCAGCGTAGTTAGGACTGAAGCTTTCTTT. The rearrangement links TRBV29-1 to TRBJ1-1; D ambiguous. V lost 6 bases, J lost 5 bases, and 7 bases lay in between. The CDR3 is 10 amino acids. Germline V gene data show CDR1 as SQVTM and CDR2 as ANQGSEA.

Only a few counts were recorded for this clonotype. The rearrangement uses TRBV25-1 and TRBJ2-1, with D unclear. Between the trimmed V and J ends, which lost 2 bases and 5 bases, there was a span of 10 bases. CDR3 size: 14 residues. Germline V gene data show CDR1 as MGHDK and CDR2 as SYGVNS. As DNA, the CDR3 is TGTGCCAGCAGTGAAAGATGGGCCGACAATGAGCAGTTCTTC. Its translation is CASSERWADNEQFF. Combining the CDR3 with reference TRBV25-1 and TRBJ2-1 gives the whole variable domain EADIYQTPRYLVIGTGKKITLECSQTMGHDKMYWYQQDPGMELHLIHYSYGVNSTEKGDLSSESTVSRIRTEHFPLTLESARPSHTSQYLCASSERWADNEQFFGPGTRLTVL.

At least ten counts were recorded for this clonotype. The chain links TRBV4-3 to TRBJ2-1; D gene unclear. V lost 0 bases to trimming and J lost 0 bases, with 12 bases between them. Per germline, CDR1 LGHNA and CDR2 YSLEER. This CDR3 region has 17 residues. This chain's CDR3 is CASSQEVHQSSYNEQFF. CDR3 nucleotides: TGCGCCAGCAGCCAAGAAGTCCACCAGAGCTCCTACAATGAGCAGTTCTTC.

This clonotype was observed a handful of times. The J gene is TRBJ1-5, the V gene TRBV10-3; no reliable D call. Germline-derived CDR1 and CDR2 are ENHRY and SYGVKD. This CDR3 spans 15 amino acids. V lost 0 bases and J 11 bases, leaving 17 bases between the germline ends. The CDR3 here is CAISESSVGPSAQHF. For the CDR3, the DNA is TGTGCCATCAGTGAGTCGTCGGTCGGACCCTCGGCCCAGCATTTT.

The chain couples TRBV20-1 to TRBJ2-3; D unclear. V dropped 0 bases and J dropped 0 bases, with 13 bases sitting between them. CDR3 length equals 16 residues. CDR1 DFQATT and CDR2 SNEGSKA come from the germline V gene (reference sequence). The DNA of the CDR3 is TGCAGTGCTAGAGATCACGGCGGACCCAGCACAGATACGCAGTATTTT. Its protein is CSARDHGGPSTDTQYF.

This clonotype was seen only a few times. The CDR3 loop reads CASSPDRTGEQYF. As DNA, the CDR3 is TGTGCCAGCAGCCCCGACCGGACGGGGGAGCAGTACTTC. The V call is TRBV7-9, the J call TRBJ2-7, with D perhaps matching TRBD2 (5 bases). Germline CDR1 and CDR2: SEHNR and FQNEAQ (reference sequence). Trimming left V 5 bases short and J 7 bases short, with 15 bases between. The CDR3 is 13 residues long.

This clonotype was picked up a small number of times. The chain combines TRBV7-9 with TRBJ2-3; D not certain. The CDR3 runs 14 residues. V was cut by 2 bases and J by 0 bases, with 6 bases left in between. From germline, CDR1 is SEHNR and CDR2 FQNEAQ (reference sequence). The CDR3 DNA is TGTGCCAGCAGCTTATCCGAGAGCACAGATACGCAGTATTTT. Translation: CASSLSESTDTQYF.

The CDR3, as DNA: TGCGCCAGCAGCTTGGCCGGCAGGGTTGTCGATGGCTACACCTTC. Translation gives CASSLAGRVVDGYTF. The chain is built from TRBV5-1 and TRBJ1-2; D is perhaps TRBD1 (5 bases). The CDR3 has 15 residues. V was cut by 0 bases and J by 6 bases, with 15 bases left in between. The germline V gene has CDR1 SGHRS and CDR2 YFSETQ.

The chain joins TRBV29-1 to TRBJ1-5; 7 bases map to TRBD1. Germline CDR1 reads SQVTM; CDR2 reads ANQGSEA. This CDR3 has 14 residues. Trimming at V came to 6 bases and at J to 0 bases, leaving 5 bases not matched to a gene. The CDR3 loop is CSVTQGDSNQPQHF. Here the CDR3 DNA reads TGCAGCGTGACCCAGGGGGATAGCAATCAGCCCCAGCATTTT.